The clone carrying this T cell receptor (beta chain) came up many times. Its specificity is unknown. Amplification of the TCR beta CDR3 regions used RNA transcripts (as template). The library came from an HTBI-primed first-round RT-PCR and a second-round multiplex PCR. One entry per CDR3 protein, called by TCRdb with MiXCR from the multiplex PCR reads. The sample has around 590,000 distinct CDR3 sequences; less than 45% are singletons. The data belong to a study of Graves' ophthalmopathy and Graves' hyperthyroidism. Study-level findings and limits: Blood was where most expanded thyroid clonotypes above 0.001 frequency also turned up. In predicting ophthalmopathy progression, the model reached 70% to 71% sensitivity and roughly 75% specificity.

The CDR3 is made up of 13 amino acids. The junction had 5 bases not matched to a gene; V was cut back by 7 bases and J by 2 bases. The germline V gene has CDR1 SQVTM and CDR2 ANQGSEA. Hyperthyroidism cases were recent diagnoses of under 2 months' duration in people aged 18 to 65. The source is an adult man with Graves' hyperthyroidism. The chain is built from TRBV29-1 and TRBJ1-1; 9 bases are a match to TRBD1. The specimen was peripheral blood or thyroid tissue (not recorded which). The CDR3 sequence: CSGGTGINTEAFF. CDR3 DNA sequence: TGCAGCGGGGGGACAGGGATCAACACTGAAGCTTTCTTT.